The 29 T cell receptor beta chains presented below share a single source sample, sequenced in a study of blood T cell repertoires in COVID-19. Clones were read by immunoSEQ multiplex PCR, and TCRdb kept only the in-frame ones, dropping some. The table has around 40,000 clones, roughly 90% seen once; the top ten hold 20% to 25%. The sequenced sample was peripheral blood. These receptors were taken from a man in his fifties with active COVID-19.

The CDR3 DNA reads as TGTGCCAGCAGTGAACTTCCAGGGGGCTCCAATCAGCCCCAGCATTTT. This gives the protein CASSELPGGSNQPQHF. The rearrangement uses TRBV6-1 and TRBJ1-5; 8 bases fit TRBD1. Trimming at V came to 2 bases and at J to 3 bases, leaving 6 bases not matched to a gene. The CDR3 contains 16 residues. Germline assignment: CDR1 MNHNS and CDR2 SASEGT.

The chain recombines TRBV5-1 with TRBJ2-4; possibly TRBD1 for D (5 bases). Germline CDR1 and CDR2: SGHRS and YFSETQ. The CDR3 loop spans 19 amino acids. The V and J ends lost 4 bases and 0 bases respectively, with 23 bases between them. As DNA, the CDR3 is TGCGCCAGCAGCCCTGACAGACCAATAGCCTACATAGCCAAAAACATTCAGTACTTC. It is translated as CASSPDRPIAYIAKNIQYF.

This clone was counted a few times. The chain has TRBV7-9 and TRBJ2-7, with 8 nucleotides matching TRBD1. V shed 5 bases and J 3 bases; nucleotides not matched to a gene: 3. Germline CDR1 is SEHNR and CDR2 is FQNEAQ (reference sequence). The CDR3 spans 13 residues. The CDR3 DNA reads TGTGCCAGCAGCCACGGGACAGGCTACGAGCAGTACTTC. Amino acids: CASSHGTGYEQYF.

The rearrangement joins TRBV5-1 to TRBJ1-1; D uncertain. CDR1 and CDR2 from the germline V gene are SGHRS and YFSETQ. V was trimmed by 1 base and J by 1 base, leaving 11 bases between them. There are 15 residues in the CDR3. The CDR3 DNA is TGCGCCAGCAGCTTGTCCTACAGATCGAACACTGAAGCTTTCTTT. Protein: CASSLSYRSNTEAFF.

The CDR3 DNA reads as TGCGCCAGCAGCTTTAGGGGGGGCACCGGGGAGCTGTTTTTT. Translating it yields CASSFRGGTGELFF. The chain couples TRBV5-1 to TRBJ2-2; D perhaps matches TRBD2 (7 bases). Trimming cost V 2 bases and J 4 bases, with 9 bases left between them. The germline V gene encodes CDR1 SGHRS and CDR2 YFSETQ. The CDR3 length is 14 residues.

The chain is built from TRBV6-6 and TRBJ2-7, with 8 bases aligning to TRBD2. The germline gives CDR1 MNHNY, CDR2 SVGAGI (reference sequence). V lost 5 bases to trimming and J lost 2 bases; unmatched junction nucleotides: 5. The CDR3 is 14 residues long. CDR3 nucleotide sequence: TGTGCCAGCAGTGCTAGCGGGCGACCCTACGAGCAGTACTTC. It yields the protein CASSASGRPYEQYF.

The chain links TRBV11-3 to TRBJ2-2; weak D call: TRBD1 (6 bases). The CDR3 runs to 18 residues. Germline CDR1 is SGHNT and CDR2 is YENEEA. V was pared by 1 base and J by 3 bases, with 18 bases between. The CDR3 reads CASSLARVGTSYTGELFF. For the CDR3, the DNA is TGTGCCAGCAGCTTAGCGAGGGTCGGGACAAGCTACACCGGGGAGCTGTTTTTT.

The chain links TRBV15 to TRBJ2-5; D perhaps matches TRBD2 (6 bases). With the DNA end fitting TRBJ2-7 better, the J assignment may be wrong. CDR1 LNHNV and CDR2 YYDKDF come from the germline V gene (reference sequence). There are 15 residues in the CDR3. The chain's CDR3 is CATSPSRDSPGEQYF. As DNA, the CDR3 is TGTGCCACCAGCCCTTCTCGGGACTCACCCGGCGAGCAGTACTTC.

This chain joins TRBV6-1 and TRBJ2-7, with a weak D call TRBD2 (5 bases). The V gene's germline CDR1 is MNHNS and CDR2 SASEGT. Deletions cut 1 base from V and 2 bases from J, with 12 bases between. The CDR3 runs 15 residues. CDR3 DNA: TGTGCCAGCAGTGAAGAGAGCGGAAGTGCCTACGAGCAGTACTTC. It translates to CASSEESGSAYEQYF.

The chain joins TRBV7-9 to TRBJ2-7; 12 positions agree with TRBD2. The CDR3 runs 16 residues. Germline CDR1 reads SEHNR; CDR2 reads FQNEAQ (reference sequence). V lost 2 bases to trimming and J lost 2 bases; unmatched junction nucleotides: 4. CDR3 nucleotides: TGTGCCAGCAGCTTAAGGACTAGCGGGATCCCCTACGAGCAGTACTTC. This encodes CASSLRTSGIPYEQYF.

This clone was recorded once. The V call is TRBV12-5, the J call TRBJ2-7, with a possible D match to TRBD2 (6 bases). Trimming took off 0 bases at V and 3 bases at J, with 6 bases between the two ends. There are 13 residues in the CDR3. Per germline, CDR1 LGHNT and CDR2 FRNRAP. CDR3 DNA sequence: TGTGCTAGTGGTTTGGTCGGGGGCTACGAGCAGTACTTC. It translates to CASGLVGGYEQYF.

The J gene is TRBJ1-5, the V gene TRBV10-2; D unresolved. This CDR3 is built from 15 residues. With 3 bases removed from V and 0 bases from J, the gap between germline ends came to 9 bases. Per germline, CDR1 WSHSY and CDR2 SAAADI. The CDR3 coding sequence is TGCGCCAGCAGTGAAGCGGAGTATAGCAATCAGCCCCAGCATTTT. This gives the protein CASSEAEYSNQPQHF.

This clone was picked up one time. The genes are TRBV7-8 and TRBJ2-5; D perhaps matches TRBD1 (5 bases). The germline V gene has CDR1 SGHVS and CDR2 FQNEAQ. This CDR3 is built from 16 residues. Trimming pared 8 bases from V and 4 bases from J, leaving 23 bases between. Here the CDR3 reads CASAPALGAGRETQYF. CDR3 DNA: TGTGCCAGCGCCCCCGCATTAGGAGCAGGGCGAGAGACCCAGTACTTC.

This clone came up a few times. V is TRBV27 and J is TRBJ2-1, with D tentatively TRBD2 (7 bases). V was cut by 5 bases and J by 4 bases, with 18 bases left in between. The CDR3 totals 16 residues. The germline V gene encodes CDR1 MNHEY and CDR2 SMNVEV (reference sequence). The CDR3 spells CASSALAERGYNEQFF. CDR3 nucleotide sequence: TGTGCCAGCAGTGCCCTAGCGGAGAGGGGGTACAATGAGCAGTTCTTC.

This clone was seen only once. The chain joins TRBV11-2 to TRBJ2-3, with TRBD2 matching over 9 bases. The CDR3 runs to 16 residues. V lost 5 bases, J lost 5 bases, and 11 bases stayed unmatched. The V gene's germline CDR1 is SGHAT and CDR2 FQNNGV. CDR3 residues: CASSTGAGGWGDTQYF. CDR3 nucleotide sequence: TGTGCCAGCAGCACTGGAGCGGGAGGATGGGGAGATACGCAGTATTTT. Full variable domain (remainder filled in from reference TRBV11-2 and TRBJ2-3): EAGVAQSPRYKIIEKRQSVAFWCNPISGHATLYWYQQILGQGPKLLIQFQNNGVVDDSQLPKDRFSAERLKGVDSTLKIQPAKLEDSAVYLCASSTGAGGWGDTQYFGPGTRLTVL.

This clone occurred a few times. The V gene is TRBV13, the J gene TRBJ2-1, with D possibly matching TRBD2 (6 bases). CDR3 size: 14 residues. Trimming left V 1 base short and J 4 bases short, with 8 bases between. CDR1 and CDR2 from the germline V gene are PRHDT and FYEKMQ (reference sequence). The CDR3 is CASSLAGEYNEQFF. CDR3 coding DNA: TGTGCCAGCAGCTTAGCGGGAGAGTACAATGAGCAGTTCTTC.

The chain employs TRBV2 and TRBJ1-1; tentatively, D is TRBD1 (5 bases). V gave up 7 bases and J gave up 4 bases, with 16 bases separating them. The CDR3 extends over 14 amino acids. The germline gives CDR1 SNHLY, CDR2 FYNNEI. CDR3 protein: CASNWRGEGTEAFF. The CDR3 DNA follows: TGTGCCAGCAATTGGAGGGGCGAGGGCACTGAAGCTTTCTTT.

The chain recombines TRBV3-1 (or the pseudogene TRBV3-2) with TRBJ1-2; no firm D call. The CDR3 spans 14 residues. Between the trimmed V and J ends, which lost 0 bases and 7 bases, there was a span of 12 bases. The germline V gene has CDR1 LGHDT and CDR2 YNNKEL (reference sequence). This CDR3 reads CASSQDGGYTGYTF. The CDR3 DNA is TGTGCCAGCAGCCAAGATGGCGGATATACTGGCTACACCTTC.

The chain carries TRBV6-5 and TRBJ2-2; TRBD2 matches 7 bases. This CDR3 has 14 amino acids. The germline V gene encodes CDR1 MNHEY and CDR2 SVGAGI. V dropped 6 bases and J dropped 2; count of bases not matched to a gene: 3. CDR3 nucleotide sequence: TGTGCCAGCAGGAGAGCGGGAAACACCGGGGAGCTGTTTTTT. Translation: CASRRAGNTGELFF.

The chain employs TRBV7-2 and TRBJ2-5, with D tentatively TRBD2 (7 bases). The germline CDR1 and CDR2 sequences are SGHTA and FQGNSA. Trimming shortened V by 1 base and J by 4 bases, and 10 bases separated the two germline ends. This CDR3 region has 14 residues. The CDR3, as DNA: TGTGCCAGCAGCTTAGGAAGGGGGGGAGAGACCCAGTACTTC. It is translated as CASSLGRGGETQYF.

In this sample, this clone turned up many times. The rearrangement links TRBV5-1 to TRBJ2-2, with 8 nucleotides matching TRBD2. The V segment lost 3 bases and the J segment 5 bases; nucleotides outside the gene matches: 3. The CDR3 is 14 amino acids. Germline CDR1 is SGHRS and CDR2 is YFSETQ. CDR3 residues: CASSSGTRTGELFF. CDR3 sequence (DNA): TGCGCCAGCAGCTCCGGGACTAGAACCGGGGAGCTGTTTTTT.

This chain joins TRBV11-2 and TRBJ2-2; 10 bases match TRBD2. V lost 0 bases to trimming and J lost 6 bases; unmatched junction nucleotides: 16. CDR3 length: 20 residues. In germline, CDR1 is SGHAT, CDR2 FQNNGV. The CDR3 region is CASSLEVAGGLPRRAGELFF. The CDR3 DNA follows: TGTGCCAGCAGCTTAGAAGTAGCGGGGGGCCTCCCAAGGCGGGCCGGGGAGCTGTTTTTT.

This clone was observed once. A junction end diverges from the germline sequence, so it may reflect a read error. V gene TRBV19 combines with J gene TRBJ2-7; 11 positions match TRBD1. From germline, CDR1 is LNHDA and CDR2 SQIVND (reference sequence). The CDR3 loop spans 16 amino acids. The CDR3 coding sequence is TGTGCCAGTAGTGCCGGACAGGGGGCTTCGTTCTACGGGCAGTACTTC. This codes for CASSAGQGASFYGQYF.

This clone was seen only a few times. This chain links TRBV10-1 with TRBJ2-2; 8 bases are shared with TRBD2. Trimming cost V 2 bases and J 4 bases; bases outside gene matches: 9. The CDR3 spans 17 residues. CDR1 is WNHNN, CDR2 SYGVQD, per germline (reference sequence). The DNA of the CDR3 is TGCGCCAGCAGTGAGCTAGGAGCGGGAGAAGGCACCGGGGAGCTGTTTTTT. The encoded protein is CASSELGAGEGTGELFF.

This clone qualifies as large. Other DNA variants within this sample encode the same CDR3. This chain connects TRBV6-1 to TRBJ2-7, with D perhaps matching TRBD1 (5 bases). The CDR3 length is 14 residues. CDR1 and CDR2 from the germline V gene are MNHNS and SASEGT. Trimming pared 3 bases from V and 3 bases from J, leaving 12 bases between. The CDR3 is CASSEGQGNYEQYF. In DNA, the CDR3 is TGTGCCAGCAGTGAGGGCCAGGGCAACTACGAGCAGTACTTC.

This clone showed up many times. CDR3 in amino acids: CASSRDRFYEQYF. The CDR3 DNA is TGTGCCAGCAGCAGGGACAGATTCTACGAGCAGTACTTC. The chain couples TRBV5-5 to TRBJ2-7, with TRBD1 matching over 7 bases. CDR1 and CDR2 (germline): SGHKS, YYEKEE (reference sequence). This CDR3 region has 13 residues. The V and J ends lost 4 bases and 3 bases, in that order; junction bases with no gene match: 4.

The rearrangement joins TRBV12-3 or TRBV12-4 to TRBJ2-5; no clear D. The CDR3 spans 11 residues. Trimming pared 6 bases from V and 2 bases from J, leaving 4 bases between. The CDR3 sequence is CASSSQETQYF. CDR3 in DNA: TGTGCCAGCAGCTCTCAAGAGACCCAGTACTTC.

The chain recombines TRBV25-1 with TRBJ2-1, with 8 bases lining up with TRBD2. CDR3 length: 14 amino acids. The junction had 10 bases not matched to a gene; V was cut back by 8 bases and J by 7 bases. Germline V CDR1 and CDR2: MGHDK, SYGVNS. CDR3 in amino acids: CASSEAGVVNEQFF. The CDR3 bases are TGTGCCAGCTCCGAAGCGGGAGTAGTAAATGAGCAGTTCTTC.

V gene TRBV18 combines with J gene TRBJ2-5; TRBD1 aligns across 7 bases. Losses at the gene ends were 0 bases for V and 5 bases for J; bases not matched to a gene: 6. The CDR3 spans 15 residues. The germline V gene encodes CDR1 KGHSH and CDR2 LQKENI. Here the CDR3 DNA reads TGTGCCAGCTCACCACCGGGACAGATCGACGAGACCCAGTACTTC. It yields the protein CASSPPGQIDETQYF.